The T cell receptor (beta chain) under discussion was sequenced for a study of CD8 T cells in Susac syndrome (dated by TCRdb to the late 2010s). With respect to the entire study: Whether CD8+ T cell activation and differentiation in Susac syndrome was antigen driven was tested using repertoire sequencing.

Peripheral blood CD8+ and CD4+ T cells from healthy donors, Susac syndrome patients and multiple sclerosis patients were profiled by high-throughput TCR beta sequencing. Healthy donors were included as age- and sex-matched controls. Bulk CD8+ and CD4+ T cells were purified magnetically by negative isolation, whereas CD8+ TEMRA cells were enriched by FACS. Blood was collected in EDTA tubes and processed within 24 hours, with PBMCs isolated through density gradient centrifugation. PBMCs intended for TCR sequencing were cryopreserved in liquid nitrogen and thawed later in a water bath at 37 degrees C. A purity of at least 90% was achieved for sorted or isolated CD4+, CD8+ and CD8+ TEMRA cells. The research as a whole found: The TCR sequencing and HLA analysis was acknowledged to have included a relatively small number of individuals.

RNA was extracted with the RNeasy kit and about 0.45 to 1 ug was reverse transcribed using random hexamers. The immunoSEQ multiplex PCR assay, which covers 54 Vbeta and 13 Jbeta segments, was used to amplify TCR beta CDR3 regions. Bias from PCR amplification was corrected by using a synthetic template baseline for primer optimization and for computational correction. In the original analysis: Reads were annotated to V, D and J genes according to IMGT and were analyzed with immunoSEQ Analyzer, with only productive sequences retained. Clonality was computed as one minus Shannon entropy normalized by log2 of the number of productive unique sequences. For each patient and control, public and private clones were evaluated among the 100 most prevalent clones. Clones were defined as Susac-specific when absent from the healthy and MS cohorts, from fewer than 1,200 published viral clones and from other ImmuneACCESS disease sequences. The public sequencing data were trimmed at Q25 with fastp and processed into clonotypes with MiXCR by TCRdb, which kept only in-frame beta chains. Rows merge per CDR3 protein into single entries with the most common DNA and genes. The V and J calls shown here were made by TCRdb, not taken from the authors' results. This sample is represented by 150,000 to 200,000 distinct CDR3 sequences; about 95% of them were singletons. Around 0.14% of the sample rests with the top ten.

To note about this clonotype: No antigen is known for it. Per-nucleotide qualities are absent, and no much larger clonotype sits a single base away.

The receptor's source is a human donor in good health. Specimen: CD4+ T cells from PBMCs.

In nucleotide form, the sequence is TGTGCCAGCAGCTTGGAAGGCGCTGAGCAGTTCTTC. It codes for CASSLEGAEQFF. This receptor chain uses TRBV5-6 and TRBJ2-1; confidence is insufficient to name the D gene. For CDR1 and CDR2, the germline V gene lists SGHDT and YYEEEE. The CDR3 goes from the cysteine to the phenylalanine over 12 residues. Of the read, only the CDR3 DNA is kept; its 36 bases are in frame from base 1. V and J lose 0 bases and 9 bases, and a span of 7 bases separates them. The full variable domain, completed from the reference TRBV5-6 and TRBJ2-1 proteins outside the CDR3, reads DAGVTQSPTHLIKTRGQQVTLRCSPKSGHDTVSWYQQALGQGPQFIFQYYEEEERQRGNFPDRFSGHQFPNYSSELNVNALLLGDSALYLCASSLEGAEQFFGPGTRLTVL.